This entry lists 15 T cell receptor beta chains sequenced from one sample in a study of metastatic and nonmetastatic thyroid tumors. TCRdb reanalyzed the PCR reads with MiXCR. The table shows about 6,400 clones, with about a sixth occurring only once. All patients were untreated before thyroid surgery. The sequencing input was tumor tissue. The receptors stem from a male donor with papillary thyroid cancer or a benign thyroid nodule (not recorded which). Some clones in this sample may be carry-over from other donors' samples.

J is TRBJ1-5 and V is TRBV28, with D perhaps TRBD1 (5 bases). The CDR3 has 16 amino acids. Looked up from germline, CDR1 is MDHEN and CDR2 is SYDVKM. V dropped 6 bases and J dropped 1 base, with 16 bases sitting between them. In DNA form, the CDR3 reads TGTGCCAGCAGGCGCGGTTGGGCAGGGAGCAATCAGCCCCAGCATTTT. This gives the protein CASRRGWAGSNQPQHF. Using reference TRBV28 and TRBJ1-5 for the parts outside the CDR3, the full variable domain is DVKVTQSSRYLVKRTGEKVFLECVQDMDHENMFWYRQDPGLGLRLIYFSYDVKMKEKGDIPEGYSVSREKKERFSLILESASTNQTSMYLCASRRGWAGSNQPQHFGDGTRLSIL.

This clone was counted many times. The CDR3 loop is CATKPRGSSNGPLHF. The CDR3 DNA reads TGTGCCACCAAACCGCGGGGGTCAAGTAACGGACCCCTCCACTTT. The chain is built from TRBV7-9 and TRBJ1-6, with D possibly matching TRBD1 (5 bases). The CDR3 length is 15 residues. V lost 10 bases to trimming and J lost 12 bases, with 25 bases between them. CDR1 SEHNR and CDR2 FQNEAQ come from the germline V gene (reference sequence).

Many counts were recorded for this clone. The chain has TRBV18 and TRBJ1-4; D possibly corresponds to TRBD1 (5 bases). The germline gives CDR1 KGHSH, CDR2 LQKENI. The CDR3 is made up of 15 amino acids. V was pared by 0 bases and J by 10 bases, with 15 bases between. Here the CDR3 reads CASSPPVGQRGKLFF. The CDR3 DNA follows: TGTGCCAGCTCACCACCGGTGGGGCAGCGTGGAAAACTGTTTTTT.

The chain links TRBV6-4 to TRBJ1-2, with a weak D call TRBD1 (6 bases). This CDR3 is 16 amino acids long. The germline V gene has CDR1 MRHNA and CDR2 SNTAGT. V was clipped by 3 bases and J by 7 bases, with 21 bases between them. The CDR3 sequence: CASSDLRGTGLAGYTF. For the CDR3, the DNA is TGTGCCAGCAGTGATTTGAGGGGGACGGGGCTGGCTGGCTACACCTTC.

This clone was counted only a few times. One junction end disagrees with the germline gene, perhaps due to a read error. V is TRBV2 and J is TRBJ2-5; 7 nucleotides align to TRBD2. Looked up from germline, CDR1 is SNHLY and CDR2 is FYNNEI. The CDR3 has 13 amino acids. The CDR3 loop reads CSSVGLVEETQYF. CDR3 bases: TGTTCCAGCGTCGGACTAGTTGAGGAGACCCAGTACTTC.

This clone was found a few times. The DNA of the CDR3 is TGTGCCAGCAGTTTCGGGATTGGCACAGATACGCAGTATTTT. It specifies CASSFGIGTDTQYF. This chain connects TRBV12-3 or TRBV12-4 to TRBJ2-3, with D maybe TRBD2 (5 bases). This CDR3 spans 14 amino acids. The V end was cut by 3 bases, the J end by 1 base, with 8 bases between.

This clone rates as medium-sized. The chain recombines TRBV27 with TRBJ2-1; the match to TRBD2 covers 7 bases. V was pared by 5 bases and J by 0 bases, with 10 bases of the junction left unmatched. Per germline, CDR1 MNHEY and CDR2 SMNVEV (reference sequence). The CDR3 is 17 amino acids. CDR3 in amino acids: CASSPGAGPSSYNEQFF. The CDR3 DNA is TGTGCCAGCAGTCCAGGAGCGGGACCGAGCTCCTACAATGAGCAGTTCTTC.

This clone rates as medium-sized. This chain joins TRBV12-5 and TRBJ2-1, with 7 positions matching TRBD2. Germline V gene lookup returns CDR1 LGHNT and CDR2 FRNRAP. With 2 bases clipped from V and 2 bases from J, the junction kept 9 bases outside the gene matches. This CDR3 has 17 residues. CDR3 residues: CASGLSSGGQTYNEQFF. The CDR3 DNA is TGTGCTAGTGGTTTGTCGTCGGGGGGTCAGACCTACAATGAGCAGTTCTTC. Full variable domain (outside the CDR3, taken from reference TRBV12-5 and TRBJ2-1): DARVTQTPRHKVTEMGQEVTMRCQPILGHNTVFWYRQTMMQGLELLAYFRNRAPLDDSGMPKDRFSAEMPDATLATLKIQPSEPRDSAVYFCASGLSSGGQTYNEQFFGPGTRLTVL.

This clone occurred a few times. The same CDR3 also results from other DNA sequences found in this sample. The chain uses TRBV6-5 and TRBJ1-2; 7 nucleotides line up with TRBD1. Trimming removed 7 bases from V and 6 bases from J; junction bases left unmatched: 23. The CDR3 length is 18 residues. Germline V CDR1 and CDR2: MNHEY, SVGAGI. The chain's CDR3 is CASTPSGQGGRRFHGYTF. In nucleotides, the CDR3 is TGTGCCAGCACCCCTTCGGGTCAGGGGGGTCGTAGGTTTCATGGCTACACCTTC.

This clone qualifies as medium-sized. The V call is TRBV19, the J call TRBJ2-1; possibly TRBD2 for D (5 bases). In germline, CDR1 is LNHDA, CDR2 SQIVND (reference sequence). Trimming cost V 0 bases and J 9 bases, with 9 bases left between them. The CDR3 spans 13 residues. CDR3 nucleotide sequence: TGTGCCAGTAGTATAGAGTACCGGGGTGAGCAGTTCTTC. Its translation: CASSIEYRGEQFF.

There are many counts of this clone. CDR3 amino acids: CSALHPSGTGGTNTEAFF. CDR3 DNA: TGCAGTGCTCTGCACCCTAGTGGGACAGGGGGTACTAACACTGAAGCTTTCTTT. The chain couples TRBV20-1 to TRBJ1-1; TRBD1 matches 11 bases. Germline V lookup: CDR1 DFQATT, CDR2 SNEGSKA (reference sequence). Trimming removed 5 bases from V and 2 bases from J; junction bases left unmatched: 16. The CDR3 is 18 residues long.

The sample holds a few counts of this clone. The chain is built from TRBV6-2 or TRBV6-3 and TRBJ2-7; TRBD2 agrees at 7 bases. CDR3 length equals 18 residues. CDR1 MNHEY and CDR2 SVGEGT come from the germline V gene. Unmatched junction bases numbered 18, after V lost 5 bases and J lost 2 bases. The CDR3 DNA reads TGTGCCAGCAGTAGGACAACCTTCGGCGGGAGAGCGCCCTACGAGCAGTACTTC. It yields the protein CASSRTTFGGRAPYEQYF.

This clone was seen repeatedly, ten times or more. The V call is TRBV14, the J call TRBJ2-3; D may be TRBD2 (6 bases). This CDR3 spans 18 amino acids. Deletions cut 0 bases from V and 4 bases from J, with 20 bases between. The germline CDR1 and CDR2 sequences are SGHDN and FVKESK. The CDR3 loop reads CASSQDLGTWVLPDTQYF. In nucleotides, the CDR3 is TGTGCCAGCAGCCAAGATTTAGGGACTTGGGTGCTCCCAGATACGCAGTATTTT.

Within the sample, this clone is medium-sized. The chain recombines TRBV6-8 with TRBJ1-1, with 8 bases matching TRBD1. Germline V gene data show CDR1 as MNHGY and CDR2 as SAAAGT. J lost 10 bases, V lost 5 bases, and 9 bases had no gene match. The CDR3 is made up of 13 amino acids. The CDR3 sequence: CASSADRASPAFF. As DNA, the CDR3 is TGTGCCAGCAGTGCGGACAGGGCTTCGCCAGCTTTCTTT.

There are many counts of this clone. The chain couples TRBV4-1 to TRBJ2-2; D is possibly TRBD1 (7 bases). Germline V gene lookup returns CDR1 MGHRA and CDR2 YSYEKL. V lost 2 bases, J lost 6 bases, and 16 bases lay in between. The CDR3 covers 16 residues. DNA of the CDR3: TGCGCCAGCAGCCAACAACAGGGGACGGGGGCCGGGGAGCTGTTTTTT. As protein: CASSQQQGTGAGELFF.